One sample yielded the 29 T cell receptor beta chains listed below, sequenced in a study of cytomegalovirus exposure and HLA in healthy donors. 13 Jbeta primers and 60 Vbeta primers were used for the PCR. The assay was immunoSEQ multiplex PCR, and TCRdb's table has in-frame clones only and misses some. Seen in this sample are some 200,000 clones; the ten most common clones hold less than 0.9%. Material: PBMCs. The receptor source for this set is a boy between 5 and 17 years old in good health and CMV-seronegative.

The CDR3, as DNA: TGCAGAGGGGAATGCAATGAGCAGTTCTTC. Translation: CRGECNEQFF. The chain carries TRBV20-1 and TRBJ2-1; weak D call: TRBD1 (5 bases). CDR1 DFQATT and CDR2 SNEGSKA come from the germline V gene (reference sequence). This CDR3 region has 10 residues.

The genes are TRBV7-2 and TRBJ1-1, with 7 bases matching TRBD1. Germline loops: CDR1 SGHTA, CDR2 FQGNSA. Trimming cost V 9 bases and J 0 bases; bases outside gene matches: 7. The CDR3 is 14 amino acids. The CDR3 here is CASATGDLNTEAFF. The CDR3 DNA is TGTGCCAGTGCTACAGGGGACCTGAACACTGAAGCTTTCTTT.

V and J are TRBV9 and TRBJ2-5; 10 bases map to TRBD2. This CDR3 has 14 residues. Germline loops: CDR1 SGDLS, CDR2 YYNGEE. Losses at the gene ends were 6 bases for V and 2 bases for J; bases not matched to a gene: 4. The CDR3 region has the DNA TGTGCCAGCACCGGACTAGCGGATCAAGAGACCCAGTACTTC. Translation gives CASTGLADQETQYF. Filled out from reference TRBV9 and TRBJ2-5, the complete variable domain reads DSGVTQTPKHLITATGQRVTLRCSPRSGDLSVYWYQQSLDQGLQFLIQYYNGEERAKGNILERFSAQQFPDLHSELNLSSLELGDSALYFCASTGLADQETQYFGPGTRLLVL.

The chain joins TRBV7-8 to TRBJ2-3; D may be TRBD2 (6 bases). In germline, CDR1 is SGHVS, CDR2 FQNEAQ. The CDR3 is 16 amino acids. V lost 5 bases and J lost 4, with 19 bases in between. This CDR3 reads CASSPPEGIVADTQYF. The CDR3 DNA reads as TGTGCCAGCAGCCCCCCGGAGGGGATAGTCGCAGATACGCAGTATTTT.

The V gene is TRBV9, the J gene TRBJ2-2, with D uncertain. Germline V gene data show CDR1 as SGDLS and CDR2 as YYNGEE. The V end lost 0 bases, the J end lost 5 bases, and 8 bases lay between the germline ends. This CDR3 comprises 14 residues. The CDR3 reads CASSVDGLTGELFF. The CDR3 DNA is TGTGCCAGCAGCGTAGACGGTCTTACCGGGGAGCTGTTTTTT.

The rearrangement uses TRBV20-1 and TRBJ2-5; the D gene is possibly TRBD2 (5 bases). This CDR3 contains 11 residues. Germline-derived CDR1 and CDR2 are DFQATT and SNEGSKA (reference sequence). V was shortened by 6 bases and J by 11 bases, with 16 bases between the two germline ends. DNA for the CDR3: TGCAGTGCCGATCGGACCGGGGAGCAGTACTTC. This codes for CSADRTGEQYF.

This rearrangement joins TRBV6-5 to TRBJ1-1; 7 bases are a match to TRBD1. The J segment lost 4 bases and the V segment lost 7 bases, leaving 3 bases of the junction unmatched. The CDR3 runs to 12 residues. The germline CDR1 and CDR2 sequences are MNHEY and SVGAGI. CDR3 in amino acids: CASKKGATEAFF. DNA for the CDR3: TGTGCCAGCAAAAAGGGGGCCACTGAAGCTTTCTTT.

The chain joins TRBV7-9 to TRBJ2-7; D gene unclear. This CDR3 is 12 amino acids long. Trimming pared 8 bases from V and 0 bases from J, leaving 8 bases between. The germline V gene encodes CDR1 SEHNR and CDR2 FQNEAQ (reference sequence). This chain's CDR3 is CASSAGSYEQYF. For the CDR3, the DNA is TGTGCCAGCTCAGCAGGCTCCTACGAGCAGTACTTC.

This chain uses TRBV6-4 with TRBJ2-7; the D is unclear. The CDR3 is 12 residues long. Trimming took 2 bases from V and 2 from J, leaving 4 bases between them. Germline CDR1 reads MRHNA; CDR2 reads SNTAGT. CDR3 nucleotides: TGTGCCAGCAGTGACCTCCCCTACGAGCAGTACTTC. It translates to CASSDLPYEQYF.

This chain links TRBV29-1 with TRBJ1-2; 7 positions agree with TRBD1. The CDR3 is made up of 14 amino acids. CDR1 is SQVTM, CDR2 ANQGSEA, per germline. V lost 1 base to trimming and J lost 4 bases; unmatched junction nucleotides: 6. CDR3 in amino acids: CSVEGRGDSYGYTF. CDR3 nucleotides: TGCAGCGTTGAAGGGCGCGGGGACAGCTATGGCTACACCTTC. Full variable domain (remainder filled in from reference TRBV29-1 and TRBJ1-2): SAVISQKPSRDICQRGTSLTIQCQVDSQVTMMFWYRQQPGQSLTLIATANQGSEATYESGFVIDKFPISRPNLTFSTLTVSNMSPEDSSIYLCSVEGRGDSYGYTFGSGTRLTVV.

J is TRBJ1-5 and V is TRBV7-2; the match to TRBD1 covers 7 bases. This CDR3 contains 18 residues. Per the germline V gene, CDR1 is SGHTA and CDR2 is FQGNSA. Unmatched junction bases numbered 11, after V lost 1 base and J lost 2 bases. The CDR3 DNA is TGTGCCAGCAGCTTAGGGTGGGGCAGGGGGGAAGGCAATCAGCCCCAGCATTTT. Amino acid sequence: CASSLGWGRGEGNQPQHF.

Comments on this clone: The germline gene is not matched at one end of the junction; a read error may be the cause. J is TRBJ2-2 and V is TRBV7-7; 9 nucleotides match TRBD2. The CDR3 is made up of 15 amino acids. CDR1 and CDR2 (germline): SSHAT, FNYEAQ (reference sequence). CDR3 sequence: CASSPLAGFTGELFF. The CDR3 nucleotides read TGTGCTAGCAGCCCCCTAGCGGGGTTTACCGGGGAGCTGTTTTTT.

This chain links TRBV7-9 with TRBJ2-7, with a tentative D call TRBD2 (6 bases). Trimming pared 4 bases from V and 1 base from J, leaving 17 bases between. This CDR3 comprises 16 residues. Germline CDR1 and CDR2: SEHNR and FQNEAQ (reference sequence). The CDR3, as DNA: TGTGCCAGCAGCTGGGGGGACCGATTAGGGTCCTACGAGCAGTACTTC. It is translated as CASSWGDRLGSYEQYF.

As DNA, the CDR3 is TGTGCCATCTCAGGGGGGAATCAGCCCCAGCATTTT. Amino acid sequence: CAISGGNQPQHF. The rearrangement links TRBV6-6 to TRBJ1-5, with 7 bases fitting TRBD1. Germline assignment: CDR1 MNHNY and CDR2 SVGAGI (reference sequence). The CDR3 spans 12 residues. After removal of 10 bases from V and 4 bases from J, the junction contained 4 bases not matched to a gene.

V gene TRBV5-5 combines with J gene TRBJ2-1; 8 bases are a match to TRBD1. This CDR3 has 16 amino acids. Germline values: CDR1 SGHKS, CDR2 YYEKEE (reference sequence). The ends lost 4 bases at V and 2 bases at J; junction bases unmatched: 8. CDR3 in amino acids: CASSPPDRAPYNEQFF. For the CDR3, the DNA is TGTGCCAGCAGCCCTCCGGACAGGGCCCCCTACAATGAGCAGTTCTTC.

The J gene is TRBJ2-7, the V gene TRBV11-2; maybe TRBD1 (5 bases). This CDR3 spans 14 amino acids. V was clipped by 5 bases and J by 5 bases, with 16 bases between them. Germline CDR1 and CDR2: SGHAT and FQNNGV. The DNA of the CDR3 is TGTGCCAGCAGCCCCGGCAGGGATTGGGACGAGCAGTACTTC. Its protein product is CASSPGRDWDEQYF.

The chain uses TRBV19 and TRBJ2-1; D gene ambiguous. V lost 4 bases and J lost 4, with 8 bases in between. Per germline, CDR1 LNHDA and CDR2 SQIVND (reference sequence). The CDR3 consists of 13 residues. The CDR3: CASSKAFYNEQFF. The CDR3 coding sequence is TGTGCCAGTAGTAAAGCGTTTTACAATGAGCAGTTCTTC.

The genes are TRBV4-3 and TRBJ1-2; 9 bases are a match to TRBD1. The CDR3 has 14 residues. Germline CDR1 LGHNA, CDR2 YSLEER. J was trimmed by 8 bases and V by 4 bases; bases with no gene match: 8. The CDR3 DNA reads as TGCGCCAGCAGCCCCCGGGACAGGGCGACCGGCTACACCTTC. As protein: CASSPRDRATGYTF.

The V call is TRBV2, the J call TRBJ2-3; TRBD2 might be the D (5 bases). There are 15 residues in the CDR3. V was pared by 4 bases and J by 0 bases, with 11 bases between. CDR1 is SNHLY and CDR2 is FYNNEI in the germline V gene. The CDR3 bases are TGTGCCAGCAGTGGGGTCCGCGGGAGCACAGATACGCAGTATTTT. Translation: CASSGVRGSTDTQYF.

The V and J genes are TRBV30 and TRBJ1-2, with 7 bases that match TRBD1. Per the germline V gene, CDR1 is GTSNPN and CDR2 is SVGIG (reference sequence). Trimming cost V 2 bases and J 8 bases; bases outside gene matches: 11. This CDR3 spans 14 amino acids. The CDR3 here is CAWSKGASPTGYTF. Written as DNA, the CDR3 is TGTGCCTGGAGTAAGGGGGCCTCCCCAACGGGCTACACCTTC.

The rearrangement uses TRBV30 and TRBJ1-1; D remains unclear. V was shortened by 0 bases and J by 1 base, with 9 bases between the two germline ends. Per the germline V gene, CDR1 is GTSNPN and CDR2 is SVGIG (reference sequence). There are 14 residues in the CDR3. The CDR3 DNA sequence: TGTGCCTGGAGTGTACCGGGTCAGAACACTGAAGCTTTCTTT. Residues: CAWSVPGQNTEAFF.

The CDR3 bases are TGTGCCAGCAGTGAAGCGGGAGGGCTAAGCTCCTACAATGAGCAGTTCTTC. Translated, it gives CASSEAGGLSSYNEQFF. This sequence joins TRBV6-1 and TRBJ2-1; 7 nucleotides match TRBD2. V lost 0 bases, J lost 0 bases, and 5 bases stayed unmatched. Germline CDR1 is MNHNS and CDR2 is SASEGT. The CDR3 is 17 residues long.

The gene calls are TRBV30 and TRBJ1-1; no clear D. The germline V gene has CDR1 GTSNPN and CDR2 SVGIG (reference sequence). The CDR3 contains 13 residues. Trimming cost V 4 bases and J 1 base, with 10 bases left between them. CDR3 sequence (DNA): TGTGCCTGGACGGGGAGGGCGAACACTGAAGCTTTCTTT. Translation: CAWTGRANTEAFF.

This chain links TRBV7-8 with TRBJ2-1; 8 bases agree with TRBD1. The ends lost 1 base at V and 8 bases at J; junction bases unmatched: 4. The CDR3 runs 14 residues. The V gene's germline CDR1 is SGHVS and CDR2 FQNEAQ. CDR3: CASSLGTGFYEQFF. The CDR3 DNA sequence: TGTGCCAGCAGCTTAGGGACAGGGTTCTATGAGCAGTTCTTC.

The chain couples TRBV9 to TRBJ1-1, with D uncertain. The germline V gene encodes CDR1 SGDLS and CDR2 YYNGEE. Trimming cost V 3 bases and J 2 bases, with 14 bases left between them. The CDR3 has 15 amino acids. Here the CDR3 DNA reads TGTGCCAGCAGCGCTCGAGAGGGATTTAACACTGAAGCTTTCTTT. Its translation: CASSAREGFNTEAFF.

The rearrangement joins TRBV11-3 to TRBJ1-2, with TRBD1 identical over 7 bases. The V and J ends lost 5 bases and 7 bases, in that order; junction bases with no gene match: 4. The CDR3 spans 12 residues. Germline CDR1 SGHNT, CDR2 YENEEA. CDR3 coding DNA: TGTGCCAGCAGCGGGACAGACGGTGGCTACACCTTC. Translation: CASSGTDGGYTF.

The chain carries TRBV4-3 and TRBJ2-7; possibly TRBD1 for D (6 bases). The length of the CDR3 is 16 residues. V gave up 2 bases and J gave up 1 base, with 15 bases separating them. Germline V CDR1 and CDR2: LGHNA, YSLEER. CDR3 DNA sequence: TGCGCCAGCAGCCAATTGTACAGGACAGTATCCTACGAGCAGTACTTC. Translation gives CASSQLYRTVSYEQYF.

The rearrangement links TRBV28 to TRBJ2-2, with 7 bases lining up with TRBD1. V shed 7 bases, J shed 2 bases, and the junction held 4 bases outside the gene matches. Germline V gene lookup returns CDR1 MDHEN and CDR2 SYDVKM. This CDR3 is 14 amino acids long. In nucleotides, the CDR3 is TGTGCCAGCACTCCAGGGGGTAACACCGGGGAGCTGTTTTTT. Residues: CASTPGGNTGELFF.

V usage is TRBV7-8 and J usage is TRBJ2-1, with TRBD1 identical over 8 bases. Germline lookup yields CDR1 SGHVS and CDR2 FQNEAQ. V shed 4 bases, J shed 4 bases, and the junction held 6 bases outside the gene matches. This CDR3 comprises 15 residues. In DNA form, the CDR3 reads TGTGCCAGCAGCTCCCCCAGGGGGCCTTACAATGAGCAGTTCTTC. Residues: CASSSPRGPYNEQFF.